This T cell receptor beta chain was obtained from a study of early T cells in non-severe SARS-CoV-2 infection. About the study: Sequenced bulk RNA came from whole blood that was unsorted, and chains were unpaired.

Separate cDNA molecules each had unique molecular identifiers attached to them. TCRdb re-called the 5' RACE reads with MiXCR, one entry per CDR3 protein. Among over 90,000 distinct CDR3 sequences listed, over 10% were seen once. Findings and limits, study-wide: Anti-spike CD8 specificities were favored by VDJdb matching, whose results missed private and CD4 specificities.

This clonotype has a handful of counts. What it binds is not known. The V and J ends lost 0 bases and 6 bases respectively, with 8 bases between them. There are 13 residues in the CDR3. V gene TRBV12-3 or TRBV12-4 combines with J gene TRBJ1-2; the D is unclear. The sequencing sample was made of whole blood. This clonotype was sampled from an adult who was a healthcare worker with PCR-confirmed SARS-CoV-2 infection or an uninfected control (not recorded which). The CDR3, as DNA: TGTGCCAGCAGTTTAGCTTTAGGGAATGGCTACACCTTC. It codes for CASSLALGNGYTF.